Below, 12 T cell receptor beta chains from the same sample are listed, as sequenced in a study of blood T cell repertoires in COVID-19. TCRdb's table, derived via immunoSEQ multiplex PCR, lists solely in-frame clones and lacks some. The table has fewer than 350,000 clones, around 86% seen once; the top ten hold less than 3%. The sequenced material came from peripheral blood. Receptors were obtained from a woman aged 55-69 years with active or convalescent COVID-19.

The genes are TRBV28 and TRBJ1-4; 7 bases map to TRBD1. From germline, CDR1 is MDHEN and CDR2 SYDVKM. The CDR3 runs to 13 residues. V was pared by 8 bases and J by 8 bases, with 8 bases of the junction left unmatched. CDR3 DNA: TGTGCCAGCGCCGACAGGGCGGAAGAAAAACTGTTTTTT. Translating gives CASADRAEEKLFF.

The genes are TRBV30 and TRBJ2-6; TRBD1 matches 7 bases. V was clipped by 3 bases and J by 0 bases; unmatched bases: 5. This CDR3 is built from 16 residues. Germline assignment: CDR1 GTSNPN and CDR2 SVGIG (reference sequence). Here the CDR3 reads CAWSRDRHSGANVLTF. The CDR3 nucleotides are TGTGCCTGGAGCAGGGACAGACACTCTGGGGCCAACGTCCTGACTTTC.

This clone appeared many times. The V gene is TRBV3-1 (or the pseudogene TRBV3-2), the J gene TRBJ1-2, with TRBD1 matching over 7 bases. J lost 1 base, V lost 4 bases, and 3 bases had no gene match. There are 14 residues in the CDR3. From germline, CDR1 is LGHDT and CDR2 YNNKEL (reference sequence). The CDR3 protein is CASSPRQGNYGYTF. DNA of the CDR3: TGTGCCAGCAGCCCCAGACAGGGTAACTATGGCTACACCTTC.

The J gene is TRBJ1-5, the V gene TRBV19; tentatively, D is TRBD1 (6 bases). V dropped 7 bases and J dropped 4 bases, with 17 bases sitting between them. CDR3 length: 15 amino acids. Germline CDR1 is LNHDA and CDR2 is SQIVND (reference sequence). As DNA, the CDR3 is TGTGCCAGTATGGGGTTTAAGGGGGAGAATCAGCCCCAGCATTTT. Its translation is CASMGFKGENQPQHF.

This sequence joins TRBV9 and TRBJ1-5; 8 bases fit TRBD1. Per germline, CDR1 SGDLS and CDR2 YYNGEE. The V and J ends lost 3 bases and 12 bases, in that order; junction bases with no gene match: 8. CDR3 length: 13 residues. CDR3 DNA: TGTGCCAGCAGCGCAGACGGTACAGGGGGCCAGCATTTT. Protein sequence: CASSADGTGGQHF.

The table lists this clone with a few counts. The rearrangement uses TRBV7-8 and TRBJ2-2; D uncertain. Germline CDR1 SGHVS, CDR2 FQNEAQ. This CDR3 is 13 amino acids long. The V gene lost 5 bases and the J gene lost 1 base, with 5 bases spanning the gap. CDR3 coding DNA: TGTGCCAGCAGCCGACAGAACACCGGGGAGCTGTTTTTT. Residues: CASSRQNTGELFF.

A single count supports this clone. The chain couples TRBV5-1 to TRBJ2-1, with D possibly being TRBD2 (6 bases). V lost 4 bases and J 8 bases, leaving 19 bases between the germline ends. The CDR3 is 15 amino acids. Per the germline V gene, CDR1 is SGHRS and CDR2 is YFSETQ. The CDR3 DNA reads as TGCGCCAGCAGCCTCCTGGGACTCTTGGTCGATGAGCAGTTCTTC. Its protein product is CASSLLGLLVDEQFF.

Here the CDR3 DNA reads TGTGCCAGCAGCTCGAGAGCGGGGAGCCAAGAGACCCAGTACTTC. Translated: CASSSRAGSQETQYF. This chain connects TRBV7-7 to TRBJ2-5; 7 bases are a match to TRBD2. This CDR3 spans 15 amino acids. Per germline, CDR1 SSHAT and CDR2 FNYEAQ (reference sequence). With 4 bases clipped from V and 1 base from J, the junction kept 6 bases outside the gene matches.

The J gene is TRBJ2-2, the V gene TRBV4-1; D is uncertain. Trimming removed 3 bases from V and 0 bases from J, with 8 bases in between. Germline CDR1 reads MGHRA; CDR2 reads YSYEKL. The CDR3 extends over 15 amino acids. Written as DNA, the CDR3 is TGCGCCAGCAGCCAGGAGACCTCGAACACCGGGGAGCTGTTTTTT. Encoded protein: CASSQETSNTGELFF.

V usage is TRBV6-5 and J usage is TRBJ2-7, with D perhaps matching TRBD1 (5 bases). The V end was cut by 6 bases, the J end by 2 bases, with 11 bases between. This CDR3 region has 13 residues. Germline V CDR1 and CDR2: MNHEY, SVGAGI. The CDR3 DNA sequence: TGTGCCAGCAGCTCCTCAGGGACCTACGAGCAGTACTTC. It is translated as CASSSSGTYEQYF.

The chain combines TRBV7-9 with TRBJ1-5; 8 positions match TRBD1. The CDR3 contains 14 residues. With V trimmed by 3 bases and J by 4 bases, 2 bases remained unmatched. Germline lookup yields CDR1 SEHNR and CDR2 FQNEAQ (reference sequence). The CDR3 spells CASSFRDRNQPQHF. In nucleotides, the CDR3 is TGTGCCAGCAGCTTCCGGGACAGGAATCAGCCCCAGCATTTT.

This clone was found a few times. This chain connects TRBV5-4 to TRBJ1-1, with unresolved D. Per germline, CDR1 SGHNT and CDR2 YYREEE (reference sequence). This CDR3 is built from 12 residues. V was clipped by 7 bases and J by 0 bases, with 7 bases between them. The CDR3 DNA sequence: TGTGCCAGCTCCCTCGTGAACACTGAAGCTTTCTTT. Amino acid sequence: CASSLVNTEAFF.